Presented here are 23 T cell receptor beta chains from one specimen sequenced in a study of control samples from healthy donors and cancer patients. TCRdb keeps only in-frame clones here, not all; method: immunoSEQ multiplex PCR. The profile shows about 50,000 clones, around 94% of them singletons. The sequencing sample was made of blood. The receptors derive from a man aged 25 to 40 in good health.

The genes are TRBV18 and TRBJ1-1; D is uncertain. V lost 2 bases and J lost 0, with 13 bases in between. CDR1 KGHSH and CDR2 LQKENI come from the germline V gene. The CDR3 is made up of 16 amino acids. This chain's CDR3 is CASSPTNGRMNTEAFF. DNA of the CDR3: TGTGCCAGCTCACCAACTAACGGGCGGATGAACACTGAAGCTTTCTTT.

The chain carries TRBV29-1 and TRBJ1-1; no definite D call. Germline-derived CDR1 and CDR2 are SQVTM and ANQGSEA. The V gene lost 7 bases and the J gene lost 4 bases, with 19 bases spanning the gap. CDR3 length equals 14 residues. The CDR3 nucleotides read TGCAGCGGAAACGGACTGATTCCGAGCACTGAAGCTTTCTTT. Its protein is CSGNGLIPSTEAFF.

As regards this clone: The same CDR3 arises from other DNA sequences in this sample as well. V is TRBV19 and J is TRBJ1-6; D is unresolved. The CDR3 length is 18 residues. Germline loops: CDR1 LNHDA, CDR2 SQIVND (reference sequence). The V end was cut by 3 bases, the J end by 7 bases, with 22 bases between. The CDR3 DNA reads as TGTGCCAGTAGTATCGAGGGAACCCAAGCGGCCCTGAATTCACCCCTCCACTTT. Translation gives CASSIEGTQAALNSPLHF. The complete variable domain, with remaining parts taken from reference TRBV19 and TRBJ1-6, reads DGGITQSPKYLFRKEGQNVTLSCEQNLNHDAMYWYRQDPGQGLRLIYYSQIVNDFQKGDIAEGYSVSREKKESFPLTVTSAQKNPTAFYLCASSIEGTQAALNSPLHFGNGTRLTVT.

This CDR3 is CASSLFDREGEQYF. DNA of the CDR3: TGTGCCAGCAGTTTGTTCGACAGGGAGGGAGAGCAGTACTTC. The chain links TRBV27 to TRBJ2-7; tentatively, D is TRBD1 or TRBD2 (7 bases each). V was shortened by 3 bases and J by 7 bases, with 16 bases between the two germline ends. CDR3 length equals 14 residues. The germline V gene encodes CDR1 MNHEY and CDR2 SMNVEV (reference sequence).

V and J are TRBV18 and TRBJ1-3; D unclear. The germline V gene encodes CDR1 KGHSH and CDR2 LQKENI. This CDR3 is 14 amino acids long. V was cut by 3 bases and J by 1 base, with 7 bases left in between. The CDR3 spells CASSPKGSGNTIYF. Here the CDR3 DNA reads TGTGCCAGCTCACCCAAAGGGTCTGGAAACACCATATATTTT.

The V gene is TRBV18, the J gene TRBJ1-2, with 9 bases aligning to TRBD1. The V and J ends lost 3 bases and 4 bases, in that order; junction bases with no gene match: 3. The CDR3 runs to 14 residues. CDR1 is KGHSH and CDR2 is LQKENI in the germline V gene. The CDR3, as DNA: TGTGCCAGCTCACCGACGGACAGGGGCTATGGCTACACCTTC. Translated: CASSPTDRGYGYTF.

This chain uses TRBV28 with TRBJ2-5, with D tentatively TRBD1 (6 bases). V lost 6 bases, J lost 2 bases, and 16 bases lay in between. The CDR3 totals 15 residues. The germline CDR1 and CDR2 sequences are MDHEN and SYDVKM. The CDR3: CASSAQGTPQETQYF. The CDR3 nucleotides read TGTGCCAGCAGCGCCCAGGGGACGCCACAAGAGACCCAGTACTTC.

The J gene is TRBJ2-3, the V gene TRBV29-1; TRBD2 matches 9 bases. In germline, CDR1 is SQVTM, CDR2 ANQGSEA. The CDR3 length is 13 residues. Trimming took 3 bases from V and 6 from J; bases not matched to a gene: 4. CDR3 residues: CSVDGSGSDTQYF. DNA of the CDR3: TGCAGCGTTGATGGTAGCGGGAGTGATACGCAGTATTTT.

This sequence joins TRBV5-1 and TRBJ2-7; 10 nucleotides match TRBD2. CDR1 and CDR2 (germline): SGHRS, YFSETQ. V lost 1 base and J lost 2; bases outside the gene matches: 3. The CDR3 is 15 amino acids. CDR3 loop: CASSLIAGGPYEQYF. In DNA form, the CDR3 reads TGCGCCAGCAGCTTGATAGCGGGAGGACCCTACGAGCAGTACTTC.

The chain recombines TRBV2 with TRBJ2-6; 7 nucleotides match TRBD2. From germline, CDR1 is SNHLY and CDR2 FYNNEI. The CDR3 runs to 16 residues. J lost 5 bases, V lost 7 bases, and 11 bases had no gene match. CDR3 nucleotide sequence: TGTGCCAGCACCCTCTTCGGCGGGGGACGGGCCAACGTCCTGACTTTC. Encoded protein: CASTLFGGGRANVLTF.

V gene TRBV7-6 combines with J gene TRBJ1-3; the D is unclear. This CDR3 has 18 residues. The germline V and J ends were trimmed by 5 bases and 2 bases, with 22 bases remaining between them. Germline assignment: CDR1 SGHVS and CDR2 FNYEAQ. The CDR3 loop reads CASSPKTGIEVAGNTIYF. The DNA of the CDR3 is TGTGCCAGCAGCCCAAAAACCGGGATTGAAGTCGCTGGAAACACCATATATTTT.

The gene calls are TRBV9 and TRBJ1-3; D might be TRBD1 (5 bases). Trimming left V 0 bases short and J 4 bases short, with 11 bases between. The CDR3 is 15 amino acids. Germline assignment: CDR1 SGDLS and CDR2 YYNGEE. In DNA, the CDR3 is TGTGCCAGCAGCGTAGGGGGCGCGGGGGGAAACACCATATATTTT. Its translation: CASSVGGAGGNTIYF.

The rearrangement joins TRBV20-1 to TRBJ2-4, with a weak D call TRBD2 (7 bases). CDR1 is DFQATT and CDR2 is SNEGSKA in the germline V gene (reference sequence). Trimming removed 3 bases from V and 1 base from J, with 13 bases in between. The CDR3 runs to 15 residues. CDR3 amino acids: CSASKGEGAKNIQYF. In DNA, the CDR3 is TGCAGTGCTAGTAAGGGGGAGGGTGCCAAAAACATTCAGTACTTC.

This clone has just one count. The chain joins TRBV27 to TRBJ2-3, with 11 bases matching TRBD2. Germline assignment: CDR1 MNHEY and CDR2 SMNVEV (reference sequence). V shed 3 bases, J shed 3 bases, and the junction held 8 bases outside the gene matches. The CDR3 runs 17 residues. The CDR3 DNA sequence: TGTGCCAGCAGTTTGTCCCCTAGCGGGGGGTCAACAGATACGCAGTATTTT. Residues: CASSLSPSGGSTDTQYF.

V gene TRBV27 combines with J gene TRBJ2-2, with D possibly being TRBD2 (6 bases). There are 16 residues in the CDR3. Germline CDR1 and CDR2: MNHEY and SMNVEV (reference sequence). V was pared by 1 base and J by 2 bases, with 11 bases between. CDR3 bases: TGTGCCAGCAGTTTATGGGCGGGGCAAAACACCGGGGAGCTGTTTTTT. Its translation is CASSLWAGQNTGELFF.

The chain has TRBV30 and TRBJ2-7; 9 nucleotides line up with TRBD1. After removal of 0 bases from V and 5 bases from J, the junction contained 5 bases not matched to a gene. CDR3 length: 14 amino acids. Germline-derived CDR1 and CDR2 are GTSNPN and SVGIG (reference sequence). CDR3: CAWSVGTGLDEQYF. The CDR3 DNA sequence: TGTGCCTGGAGTGTGGGGACAGGGCTGGACGAGCAGTACTTC.

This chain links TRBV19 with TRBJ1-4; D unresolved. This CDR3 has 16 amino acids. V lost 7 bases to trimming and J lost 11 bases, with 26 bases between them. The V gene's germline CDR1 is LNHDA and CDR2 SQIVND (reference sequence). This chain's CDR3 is CASTPQSGSPRKKLFF. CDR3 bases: TGTGCCAGTACCCCCCAGTCGGGTTCGCCCCGTAAGAAACTGTTTTTT. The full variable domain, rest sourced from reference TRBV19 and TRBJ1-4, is DGGITQSPKYLFRKEGQNVTLSCEQNLNHDAMYWYRQDPGQGLRLIYYSQIVNDFQKGDIAEGYSVSREKKESFPLTVTSAQKNPTAFYLCASTPQSGSPRKKLFFGSGTQLSVL.

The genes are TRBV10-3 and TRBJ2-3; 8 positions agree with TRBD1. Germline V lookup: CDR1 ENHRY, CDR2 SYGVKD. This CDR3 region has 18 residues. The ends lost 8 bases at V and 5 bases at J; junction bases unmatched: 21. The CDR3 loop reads CAILEPRGQGADEDTQYF. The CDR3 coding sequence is TGTGCCATCCTCGAGCCTAGGGGCCAGGGGGCCGATGAAGATACGCAGTATTTT.

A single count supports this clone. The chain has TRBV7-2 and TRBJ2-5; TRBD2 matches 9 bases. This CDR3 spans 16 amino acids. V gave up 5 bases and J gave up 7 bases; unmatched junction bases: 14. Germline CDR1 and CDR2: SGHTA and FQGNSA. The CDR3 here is CASSPGSRAGGGTQYF. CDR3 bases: TGTGCCAGCAGCCCAGGGTCGCGAGCGGGGGGAGGGACCCAGTACTTC.

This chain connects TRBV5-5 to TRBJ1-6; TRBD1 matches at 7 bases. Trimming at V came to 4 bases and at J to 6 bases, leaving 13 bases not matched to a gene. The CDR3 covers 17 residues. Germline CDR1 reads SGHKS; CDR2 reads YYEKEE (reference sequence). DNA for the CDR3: TGTGCCAGCAGCCCTATGGGCCGGACAGGTGGTAATTCACCCCTCCACTTT. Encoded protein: CASSPMGRTGGNSPLHF.

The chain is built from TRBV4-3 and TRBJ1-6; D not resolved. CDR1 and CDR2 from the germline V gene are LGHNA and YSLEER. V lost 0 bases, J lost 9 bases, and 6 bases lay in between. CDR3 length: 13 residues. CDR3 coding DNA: TGCGCCAGCAGCCAAGACAGAATTTCACCCCTCCACTTT. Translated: CASSQDRISPLHF.

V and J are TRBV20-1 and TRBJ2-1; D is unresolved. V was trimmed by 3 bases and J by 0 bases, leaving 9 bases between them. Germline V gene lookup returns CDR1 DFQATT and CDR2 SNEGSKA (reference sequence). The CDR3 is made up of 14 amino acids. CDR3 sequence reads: CSASPPGSYNEQFF. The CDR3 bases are TGCAGTGCTAGTCCCCCCGGCTCCTACAATGAGCAGTTCTTC.

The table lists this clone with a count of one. Written as DNA, the CDR3 is TGTGCCAGCTCACCCGGGACAGGGATTTATCAGCCCCAGCATTTT. This gives the protein CASSPGTGIYQPQHF. The rearrangement joins TRBV18 to TRBJ1-5; TRBD1 matches 9 bases. Trimming at V came to 3 bases and at J to 5 bases, leaving 5 bases not matched to a gene. Germline CDR1 reads KGHSH; CDR2 reads LQKENI. This CDR3 has 15 residues.